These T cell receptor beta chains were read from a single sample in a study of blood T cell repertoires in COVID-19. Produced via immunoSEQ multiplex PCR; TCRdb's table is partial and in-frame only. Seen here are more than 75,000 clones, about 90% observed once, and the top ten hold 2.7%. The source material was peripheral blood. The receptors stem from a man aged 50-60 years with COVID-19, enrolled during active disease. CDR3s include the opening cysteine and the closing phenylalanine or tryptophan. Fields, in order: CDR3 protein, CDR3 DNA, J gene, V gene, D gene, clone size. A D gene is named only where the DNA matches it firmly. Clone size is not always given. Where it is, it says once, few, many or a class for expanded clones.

CDR3 protein: CAIRTGTSAYSGANVLTF
CDR3 DNA: TGTGCCATCAGAACCGGGACTAGCGCCTACTCTGGGGCCAACGTCCTGACTTTC
J gene: TRBJ2-6
V gene: TRBV10-3
D gene: TRBD2
clone size: NA

CDR3 protein: CASSLEIWSNQPQHF
CDR3 DNA: TGTGCCAGCAGCCTCGAGATTTGGAGCAATCAGCCCCAGCATTTT
J gene: TRBJ1-5
V gene: TRBV5-5
D gene: NA
clone size: NA

CDR3 protein: CAISDPGQGDSYEQYF
CDR3 DNA: TGTGCCATCAGTGACCCAGGACAGGGGGATTCCTACGAGCAGTACTTC
J gene: TRBJ2-7
V gene: TRBV10-3
D gene: TRBD1
clone size: few

CDR3 protein: CASSILRASVSGGTSTDTQYF
CDR3 DNA: TGTGCCAGTAGTATCCTCCGGGCTAGCGTGTCAGGTGGAACTAGCACAGATACGCAGTATTTT
J gene: TRBJ2-3
V gene: TRBV19
D gene: NA
clone size: NA

CDR3 protein: CASSVAGSRVDTQYF
CDR3 DNA: TGTGCCAGCAGCGTAGCCGGGAGCCGGGTAGATACGCAGTATTTT
J gene: TRBJ2-3
V gene: TRBV9
D gene: NA
clone size: NA

CDR3 protein: CASRGGDGVPTDTQYF
CDR3 DNA: TGTGCCAGTAGGGGCGGGGACGGGGTTCCCACAGATACGCAGTATTTT
J gene: TRBJ2-3
V gene: TRBV19
D gene: NA
clone size: few

CDR3 protein: CATSTVGQAGNQPQHF
CDR3 DNA: TGTGCCACCAGCACGGTGGGTCAGGCTGGCAATCAGCCCCAGCATTTT
J gene: TRBJ1-5
V gene: TRBV15
D gene: NA
clone size: NA

CDR3 protein: CASRPGGNQPQHF
CDR3 DNA: TGTGCCAGCAGACCAGGGGGCAATCAGCCCCAGCATTTT
J gene: TRBJ1-5
V gene: TRBV12-3/TRBV12-4
D gene: NA
clone size: NA

CDR3 protein: CASKGQGQVTEAFF
CDR3 DNA: TGTGCCAGCAAAGGACAGGGGCAGGTTACTGAAGCTTTCTTT
J gene: TRBJ1-1
V gene: TRBV18
D gene: TRBD1
clone size: NA

CDR3 protein: CASSTGTIISYEQYF
CDR3 DNA: TGTGCCAGCAGTACCGGGACTATCATCTCCTACGAGCAGTACTTC
J gene: TRBJ2-7
V gene: TRBV6-2/TRBV6-3
D gene: TRBD2
clone size: NA

CDR3 protein: CASSGTGRQPQHF
CDR3 DNA: TGTGCCAGCAGTGGGACAGGGAGGCAGCCCCAGCATTTT
J gene: TRBJ1-5
V gene: TRBV2
D gene: TRBD1
clone size: NA

CDR3 protein: CASSLVAPGTGFHNEQFF
CDR3 DNA: TGTGCCAGCAGCTTAGTAGCGCCCGGGACAGGGTTTCACAATGAGCAGTTCTTC
J gene: TRBJ2-1
V gene: TRBV7-2
D gene: TRBD1
clone size: NA

CDR3 protein: CASRKQDYEQYF
CDR3 DNA: TGTGCCAGCAGGAAGCAGGACTACGAGCAGTACTTC
J gene: TRBJ2-7
V gene: TRBV6-1
D gene: NA
clone size: NA

CDR3 protein: CASSSGGVPSTDTQYF
CDR3 DNA: TGCGCCAGCAGCTCTGGGGGCGTGCCTAGCACAGATACGCAGTATTTT
J gene: TRBJ2-3
V gene: TRBV5-1
D gene: NA
clone size: NA

CDR3 protein: CSVPTGGSGYTF
CDR3 DNA: TGCAGCGTTCCTACAGGGGGATCTGGCTACACCTTC
J gene: TRBJ1-2
V gene: TRBV29-1
D gene: TRBD1
clone size: NA

CDR3 protein: CASSARSRGVNEQFF
CDR3 DNA: TGTGCCAGCAGTGCACGGTCCAGGGGCGTGAATGAGCAGTTCTTC
J gene: TRBJ2-1
V gene: TRBV25-1
D gene: NA
clone size: NA

CDR3 protein: CASSLGAQPLHF
CDR3 DNA: TGTGCCAGCAGCCTGGGGGCTCAACCCCTCCACTTT
J gene: TRBJ1-6
V gene: TRBV7-2
D gene: NA
clone size: NA

CDR3 protein: CASGSGGGVSYEQYF
CDR3 DNA: TGTGCCAGCGGCTCGGGGGGGGGCGTATCCTACGAGCAGTACTTC
J gene: TRBJ2-7
V gene: TRBV5-4
D gene: TRBD2
clone size: NA

CDR3 protein: CASNEGLSSYNEQFF
CDR3 DNA: TGTGCCAGTAATGAGGGTTTGAGCTCCTACAATGAGCAGTTCTTC
J gene: TRBJ2-1
V gene: TRBV19
D gene: NA
clone size: NA

CDR3 protein: CASSLDVTVSNQPQHF
CDR3 DNA: TGTGCCAGCTCACTAGATGTGACAGTCAGCAATCAGCCCCAGCATTTT
J gene: TRBJ1-5
V gene: TRBV18
D gene: NA
clone size: NA

CDR3 protein: CASSEYEGDEQYF
CDR3 DNA: TGCGCCAGCAGTGAGTACGAGGGGGACGAGCAGTACTTC
J gene: TRBJ2-7
V gene: TRBV10-1
D gene: NA
clone size: NA

CDR3 protein: CSVGEGSTSNTEAFF
CDR3 DNA: TGCAGCGTTGGGGAGGGGTCAACCTCGAACACTGAAGCTTTCTTT
J gene: TRBJ1-1
V gene: TRBV29-1
D gene: NA
clone size: NA

CDR3 protein: CAISGDRGGYNEQFF
CDR3 DNA: TGTGCCATCAGTGGGGATAGGGGGGGCTACAATGAGCAGTTCTTC
J gene: TRBJ2-1
V gene: TRBV10-3
D gene: NA
clone size: NA

CDR3 protein: CASSDYGRVYGYTF
CDR3 DNA: TGTGCCAGCAGTGATTATGGCAGGGTGTATGGCTACACCTTC
J gene: TRBJ1-2
V gene: TRBV6-1
D gene: NA
clone size: NA

CDR3 protein: CASSYSYRTGKGYTF
CDR3 DNA: TGTGCCAGCAGTTACTCTTACAGGACAGGGAAGGGCTACACCTTC
J gene: TRBJ1-2
V gene: TRBV6-5
D gene: TRBD1
clone size: NA

CDR3 protein: CASTDPTRGRGETQYF
CDR3 DNA: TGCGCCAGCACCGACCCTACGAGAGGGCGGGGAGAGACCCAGTACTTC
J gene: TRBJ2-5
V gene: TRBV5-1
D gene: NA
clone size: NA

CDR3 protein: CASSLQGVDGYTF
CDR3 DNA: TGTGCCAGCAGCTTACAGGGGGTCGATGGCTACACCTTC
J gene: TRBJ1-2
V gene: TRBV5-4
D gene: TRBD1
clone size: NA

CDR3 protein: CASSVQGPYSNQPQHF
CDR3 DNA: TGTGCCAGCAGTGTCCAGGGGCCGTATAGCAATCAGCCCCAGCATTTT
J gene: TRBJ1-5
V gene: TRBV2
D gene: NA
clone size: NA

CDR3 protein: CASSATGIDGYTF
CDR3 DNA: TGTGCCAGCAGTGCCACAGGGATCGATGGCTACACCTTC
J gene: TRBJ1-2
V gene: TRBV25-1
D gene: NA
clone size: NA

CDR3 protein: CASSQPSDLTREQYF
CDR3 DNA: TGCGCCAGCAGCCAACCCTCTGACCTAACGCGGGAGCAGTACTTC
J gene: TRBJ2-7
V gene: TRBV4-1
D gene: NA
clone size: NA

CDR3 protein: CASSEDRGYGYTF
CDR3 DNA: TGCGCCAGCAGTGAGGACAGGGGCTATGGCTACACCTTC
J gene: TRBJ1-2
V gene: TRBV10-2
D gene: TRBD1
clone size: NA

CDR3 protein: CASSFLVGDRGEAFF
CDR3 DNA: TGTGCCAGCAGTTTCCTCGTAGGGGATAGGGGTGAAGCTTTCTTT
J gene: TRBJ1-1
V gene: TRBV5-4
D gene: NA
clone size: once

CDR3 protein: CASSLDGGQSTYEQYF
CDR3 DNA: TGCGCCAGCAGCTTGGATGGGGGACAGAGTACCTACGAGCAGTACTTC
J gene: TRBJ2-7
V gene: TRBV5-1
D gene: TRBD1
clone size: NA

CDR3 protein: CASSLAGTTNYGYTF
CDR3 DNA: TGTGCCAGCAGTTTAGCCGGGACAACTAACTATGGCTACACCTTC
J gene: TRBJ1-2
V gene: TRBV28
D gene: NA
clone size: once

CDR3 protein: CASSQGEYYGYTF
CDR3 DNA: TGCGCCAGCAGCCAGGGGGAATACTATGGCTACACCTTC
J gene: TRBJ1-2
V gene: TRBV5-1
D gene: TRBD1
clone size: NA

CDR3 protein: CASSPQGDYGYTF
CDR3 DNA: TGTGCCAGCAGCCCACAGGGAGATTATGGCTACACCTTC
J gene: TRBJ1-2
V gene: TRBV7-3
D gene: NA
clone size: NA

CDR3 protein: CASSPGQGAGSYEQYF
CDR3 DNA: TGCGCCAGCAGCCCCGGACAGGGGGCGGGATCCTACGAGCAGTACTTC
J gene: TRBJ2-7
V gene: TRBV4-1
D gene: TRBD1
clone size: once

CDR3 protein: CASRATSLDTDTQYF
CDR3 DNA: TGTGCCAGCAGAGCGACTTCACTTGACACAGATACGCAGTATTTT
J gene: TRBJ2-3
V gene: TRBV6-5
D gene: NA
clone size: NA

CDR3 protein: CAWSIPGRREYGYTF
CDR3 DNA: TGTGCCTGGAGTATACCTGGGAGGCGCGAATATGGCTACACCTTC
J gene: TRBJ1-2
V gene: TRBV30
D gene: NA
clone size: NA

CDR3 protein: CASSEAPGFYNEQFF
CDR3 DNA: TGTGCCAGCAGTGAAGCCCCAGGGTTTTACAATGAGCAGTTCTTC
J gene: TRBJ2-1
V gene: TRBV2
D gene: NA
clone size: NA

CDR3 protein: CASSLQGNNSPLHF
CDR3 DNA: TGTGCCAGCAGCTTACAGGGGAATAATTCACCCCTCCACTTT
J gene: TRBJ1-6
V gene: TRBV7-9
D gene: NA
clone size: NA

CDR3 protein: CASSPRTGHNIQYF
CDR3 DNA: TGTGCCAGCAGCCCCCGGACAGGGCACAACATTCAGTACTTC
J gene: TRBJ2-4
V gene: TRBV9
D gene: TRBD1
clone size: NA

CDR3 protein: CASSRGTGGAYGYTF
CDR3 DNA: TGTGCCAGTAGTAGGGGGACAGGGGGCGCCTATGGCTACACCTTC
J gene: TRBJ1-2
V gene: TRBV19
D gene: TRBD1
clone size: NA

CDR3 protein: CASSPLSGGGYNEQFF
CDR3 DNA: TGTGCCAGCAGCCCCCTCTCGGGCGGGGGGTACAATGAGCAGTTCTTC
J gene: TRBJ2-1
V gene: TRBV21-1
D gene: NA
clone size: NA

CDR3 protein: CASRPGEGRSEQYF
CDR3 DNA: TGTGCCAGCAGGCCGGGGGAGGGGAGGTCCGAGCAGTACTTC
J gene: TRBJ2-7
V gene: TRBV6-5
D gene: TRBD2
clone size: few

CDR3 protein: CAWSLNSYGYTF
CDR3 DNA: TGTGCCTGGAGTTTAAACAGCTATGGCTACACCTTC
J gene: TRBJ1-2
V gene: TRBV30
D gene: NA
clone size: NA

CDR3 protein: CASSLVTETEAFF
CDR3 DNA: TGTGCCAGCAGCTTAGTCACCGAGACTGAAGCTTTCTTT
J gene: TRBJ1-1
V gene: TRBV11-2
D gene: NA
clone size: NA

CDR3 protein: CASSFSPSGMNTEAFF
CDR3 DNA: TGCGCCAGCAGCTTTAGTCCTTCGGGAATGAACACTGAAGCTTTCTTT
J gene: TRBJ1-1
V gene: TRBV5-1
D gene: NA
clone size: NA

CDR3 protein: CAWRVLRDNYGYTF
CDR3 DNA: TGTGCCTGGAGGGTTCTCCGAGATAACTATGGCTACACCTTC
J gene: TRBJ1-2
V gene: TRBV30
D gene: NA
clone size: NA

CDR3 protein: CASSQHTDTQYF
CDR3 DNA: TGCGCCAGCAGCCAACACACAGATACGCAGTATTTT
J gene: TRBJ2-3
V gene: TRBV4-3
D gene: NA
clone size: once

CDR3 protein: CASSLREAEQFF
CDR3 DNA: TGTGCCAGCAGCTTACGGGAGGCTGAGCAGTTCTTC
J gene: TRBJ2-1
V gene: TRBV7-2
D gene: TRBD2
clone size: NA

CDR3 protein: CASSRGNTGELFF
CDR3 DNA: TGCGCCAGCAGCCGGGGGAACACCGGGGAGCTGTTTTTT
J gene: TRBJ2-2
V gene: TRBV5-1
D gene: NA
clone size: NA

CDR3 protein: CASSPRVRETQYF
CDR3 DNA: TGTGCCAGCAGCCCACGGGTCCGGGAGACCCAGTACTTC
J gene: TRBJ2-5
V gene: TRBV3-1/TRBV3-2
D gene: NA
clone size: NA

CDR3 protein: CASSYGRGASYEQYF
CDR3 DNA: TGTGCCAGCAGTTACGGCAGGGGGGCATCCTACGAGCAGTACTTC
J gene: TRBJ2-7
V gene: TRBV6-5
D gene: NA
clone size: NA